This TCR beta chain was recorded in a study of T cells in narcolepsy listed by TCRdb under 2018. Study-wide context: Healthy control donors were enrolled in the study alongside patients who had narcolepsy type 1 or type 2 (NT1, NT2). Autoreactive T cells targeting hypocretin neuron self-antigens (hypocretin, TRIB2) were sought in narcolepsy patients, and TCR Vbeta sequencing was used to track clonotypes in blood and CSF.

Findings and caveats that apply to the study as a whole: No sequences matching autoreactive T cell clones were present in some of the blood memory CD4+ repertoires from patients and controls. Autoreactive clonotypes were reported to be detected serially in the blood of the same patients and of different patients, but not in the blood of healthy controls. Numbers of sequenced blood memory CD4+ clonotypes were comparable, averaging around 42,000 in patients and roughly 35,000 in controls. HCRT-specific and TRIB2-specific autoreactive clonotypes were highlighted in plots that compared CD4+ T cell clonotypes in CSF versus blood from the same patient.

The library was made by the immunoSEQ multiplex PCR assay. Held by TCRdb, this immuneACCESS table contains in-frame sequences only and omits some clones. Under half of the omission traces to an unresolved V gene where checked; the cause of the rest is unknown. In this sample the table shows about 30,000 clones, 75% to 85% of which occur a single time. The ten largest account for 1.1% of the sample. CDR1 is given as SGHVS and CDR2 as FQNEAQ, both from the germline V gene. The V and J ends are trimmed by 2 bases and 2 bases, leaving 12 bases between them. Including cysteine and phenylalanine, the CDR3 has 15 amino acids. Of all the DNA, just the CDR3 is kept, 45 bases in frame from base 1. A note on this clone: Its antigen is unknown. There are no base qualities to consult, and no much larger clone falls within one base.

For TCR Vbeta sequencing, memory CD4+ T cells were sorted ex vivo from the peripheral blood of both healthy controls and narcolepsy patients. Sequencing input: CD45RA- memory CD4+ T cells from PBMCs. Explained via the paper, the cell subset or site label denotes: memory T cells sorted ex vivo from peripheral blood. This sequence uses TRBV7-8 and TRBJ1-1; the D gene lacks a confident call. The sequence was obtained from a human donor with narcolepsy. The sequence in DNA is TGTGCCAGCAGCTTACGGGGTGGGGTAAACACTGAAGCTTTCTTT. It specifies CASSLRGGVNTEAFF.